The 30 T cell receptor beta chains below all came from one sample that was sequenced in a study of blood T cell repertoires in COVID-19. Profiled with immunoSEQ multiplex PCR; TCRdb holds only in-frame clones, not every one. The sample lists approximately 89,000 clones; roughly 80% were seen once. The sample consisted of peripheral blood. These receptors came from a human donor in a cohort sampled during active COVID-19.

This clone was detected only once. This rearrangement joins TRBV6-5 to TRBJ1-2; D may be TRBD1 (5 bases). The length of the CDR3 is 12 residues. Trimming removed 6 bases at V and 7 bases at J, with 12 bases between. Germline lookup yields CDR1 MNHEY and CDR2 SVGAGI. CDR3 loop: CASRFWGGGYTF. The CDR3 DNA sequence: TGTGCCAGCAGGTTCTGGGGGGGTGGCTACACCTTC.

This CDR3 reads CASSPSSFRGNQETQYF. In DNA, the CDR3 is TGTGCCAGCAGCCCATCCTCATTCAGGGGCAATCAAGAGACCCAGTACTTC. The chain is built from TRBV3-1 (or the pseudogene TRBV3-2) and TRBJ2-5, with D possibly matching TRBD1 (6 bases). The CDR3 is 17 residues long. The V gene lost 4 bases and the J gene lost 2 bases, with 20 bases spanning the gap. Germline V gives CDR1 LGHDT, CDR2 YNNKEL (reference sequence).

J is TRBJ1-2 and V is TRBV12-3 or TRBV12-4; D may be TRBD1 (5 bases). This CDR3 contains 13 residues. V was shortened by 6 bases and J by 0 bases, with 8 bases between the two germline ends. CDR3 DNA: TGTGCCAGCAGCTCAGGGACTAACTATGGCTACACCTTC. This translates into CASSSGTNYGYTF.

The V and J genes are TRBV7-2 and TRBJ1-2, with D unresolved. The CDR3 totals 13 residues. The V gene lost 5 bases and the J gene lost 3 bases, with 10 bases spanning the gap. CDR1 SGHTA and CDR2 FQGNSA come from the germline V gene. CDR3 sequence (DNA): TGTGCCAGCAGCACCTACGGGGACTATGGCTACACCTTC. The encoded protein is CASSTYGDYGYTF.

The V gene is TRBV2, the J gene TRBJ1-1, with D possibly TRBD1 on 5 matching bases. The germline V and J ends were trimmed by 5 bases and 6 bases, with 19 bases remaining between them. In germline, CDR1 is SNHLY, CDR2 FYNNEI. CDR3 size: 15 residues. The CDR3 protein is CASSLDGGVMAEAFF. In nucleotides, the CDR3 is TGTGCCAGCAGTCTGGACGGGGGGGTGATGGCTGAAGCTTTCTTT.

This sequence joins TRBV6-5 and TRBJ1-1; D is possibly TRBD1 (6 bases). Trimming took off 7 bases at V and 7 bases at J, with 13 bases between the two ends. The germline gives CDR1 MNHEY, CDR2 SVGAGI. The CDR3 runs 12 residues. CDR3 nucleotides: TGTGCCAGCAATCGGGGAGGGGGTGAAGCTTTCTTT. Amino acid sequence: CASNRGGGEAFF.

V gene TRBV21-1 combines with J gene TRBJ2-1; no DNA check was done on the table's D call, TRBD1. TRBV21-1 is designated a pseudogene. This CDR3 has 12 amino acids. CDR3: CASSKVQDEQFF. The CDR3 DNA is TGTGCCAGCAGCAAAGTTCAGGATGAGCAGTTCTTC.

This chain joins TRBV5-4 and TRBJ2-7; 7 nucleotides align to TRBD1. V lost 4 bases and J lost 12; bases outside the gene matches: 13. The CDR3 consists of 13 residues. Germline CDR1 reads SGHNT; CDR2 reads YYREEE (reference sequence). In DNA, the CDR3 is TGTGCCAGCAGCCCTCGGGACAGTGAGGGCATGTACTTC. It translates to CASSPRDSEGMYF.

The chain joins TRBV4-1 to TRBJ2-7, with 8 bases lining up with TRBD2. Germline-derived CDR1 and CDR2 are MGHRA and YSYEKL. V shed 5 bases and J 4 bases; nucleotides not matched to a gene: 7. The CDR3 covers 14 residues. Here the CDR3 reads CASSESGSEYEQYF. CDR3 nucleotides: TGCGCCAGCAGCGAGAGCGGGAGCGAGTACGAGCAGTACTTC.

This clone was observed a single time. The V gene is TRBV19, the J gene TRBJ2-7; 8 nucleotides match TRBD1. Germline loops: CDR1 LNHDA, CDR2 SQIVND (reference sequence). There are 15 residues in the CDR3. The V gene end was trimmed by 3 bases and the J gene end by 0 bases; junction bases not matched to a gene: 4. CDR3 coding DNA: TGTGCCAGTAGTATTACCGGGACAGGCTCCTACGAGCAGTACTTC. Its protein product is CASSITGTGSYEQYF.

CDR3 DNA sequence: TGTGCCAGCTCATCCCAGGGGGCTATTGGAAACACCATATATTTT. This encodes CASSSQGAIGNTIYF. The rearrangement joins TRBV18 to TRBJ1-3, with 8 bases matching TRBD1. V shed 5 bases and J 3 bases; nucleotides not matched to a gene: 6. The CDR3 has 15 residues. The germline V gene has CDR1 KGHSH and CDR2 LQKENI.

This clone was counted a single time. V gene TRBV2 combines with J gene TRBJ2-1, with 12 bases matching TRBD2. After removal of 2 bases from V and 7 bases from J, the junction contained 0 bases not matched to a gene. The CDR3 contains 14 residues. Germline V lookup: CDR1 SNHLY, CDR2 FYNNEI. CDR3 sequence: CASSETSGRNEQFF. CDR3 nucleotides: TGTGCCAGCAGTGAAACTAGCGGGAGGAATGAGCAGTTCTTC.

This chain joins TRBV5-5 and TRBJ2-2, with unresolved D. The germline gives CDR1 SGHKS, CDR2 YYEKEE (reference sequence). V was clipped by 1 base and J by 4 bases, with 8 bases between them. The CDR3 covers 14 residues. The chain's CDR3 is CASSLLPLTGELFF. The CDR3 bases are TGTGCCAGCAGCTTGCTCCCACTCACCGGGGAGCTGTTTTTT. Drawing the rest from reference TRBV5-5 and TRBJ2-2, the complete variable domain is DAGVTQSPTHLIKTRGQQVTLRCSPISGHKSVSWYQQVLGQGPQFIFQYYEKEERGRGNFPDRFSARQFPNYSSELNVNALLLGDSALYLCASSLLPLTGELFFGEGSRLTVL.

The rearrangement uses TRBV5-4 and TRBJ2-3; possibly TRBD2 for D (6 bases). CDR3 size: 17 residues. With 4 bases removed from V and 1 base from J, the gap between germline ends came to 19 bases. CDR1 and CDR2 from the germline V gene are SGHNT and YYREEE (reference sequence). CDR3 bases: TGTGCCAGCAGCCCACGGGTCATGTCTAGCGGCACAGATACGCAGTATTTT. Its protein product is CASSPRVMSSGTDTQYF.

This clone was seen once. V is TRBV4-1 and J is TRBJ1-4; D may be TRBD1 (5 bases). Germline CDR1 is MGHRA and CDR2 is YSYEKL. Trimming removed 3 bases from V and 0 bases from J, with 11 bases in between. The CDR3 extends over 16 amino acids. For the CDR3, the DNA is TGCGCCAGCAGCCAGCTCGGGGGGACAACTAATGAAAAACTGTTTTTT. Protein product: CASSQLGGTTNEKLFF.

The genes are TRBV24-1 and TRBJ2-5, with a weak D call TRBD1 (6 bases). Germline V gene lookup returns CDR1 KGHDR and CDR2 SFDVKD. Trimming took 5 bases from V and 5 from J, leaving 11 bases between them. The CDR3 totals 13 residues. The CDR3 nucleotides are TGTGCCACCAGTGTGGGGGCGTCGGAGACCCAGTACTTC. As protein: CATSVGASETQYF.

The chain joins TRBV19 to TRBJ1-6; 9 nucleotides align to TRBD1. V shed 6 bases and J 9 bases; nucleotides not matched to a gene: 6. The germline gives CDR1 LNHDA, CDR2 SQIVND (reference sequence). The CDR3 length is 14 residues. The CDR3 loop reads CASSGTGNSSPLHF. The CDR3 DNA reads TGTGCCAGTAGCGGGACAGGGAATTCTTCACCCCTCCACTTT. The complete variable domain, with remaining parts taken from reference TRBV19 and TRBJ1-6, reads DGGITQSPKYLFRKEGQNVTLSCEQNLNHDAMYWYRQDPGQGLRLIYYSQIVNDFQKGDIAEGYSVSREKKESFPLTVTSAQKNPTAFYLCASSGTGNSSPLHFGNGTRLTVT.

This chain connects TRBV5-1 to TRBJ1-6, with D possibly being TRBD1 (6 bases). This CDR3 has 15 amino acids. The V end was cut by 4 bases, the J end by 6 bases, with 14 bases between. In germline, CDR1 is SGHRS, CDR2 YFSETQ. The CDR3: CASSQGTTTNSPLHF. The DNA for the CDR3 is TGCGCCAGCAGCCAAGGGACAACGACTAATTCACCCCTCCACTTT.

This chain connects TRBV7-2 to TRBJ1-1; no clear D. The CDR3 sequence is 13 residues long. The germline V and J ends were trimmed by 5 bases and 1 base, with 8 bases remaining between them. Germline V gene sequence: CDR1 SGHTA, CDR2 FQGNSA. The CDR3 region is CASSGDTNTEAFF. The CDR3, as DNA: TGTGCCAGCAGCGGCGACACGAACACTGAAGCTTTCTTT. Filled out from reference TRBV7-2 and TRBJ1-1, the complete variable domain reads GAGVSQSPSNKVTEKGKDVELRCDPISGHTALYWYRQSLGQGLEFLIYFQGNSAPDKSGLPSDRFSAERTGGSVSTLTIQRTQQEDSAVYLCASSGDTNTEAFFGQGTRLTVV.

CDR3 sequence (DNA): TGTGCCAGCTCACTGGATGGACTAGCGGGAACATCCTCCTACAATGAGCAGTTCTTC. Translation gives CASSLDGLAGTSSYNEQFF. The chain combines TRBV18 with TRBJ2-1; 12 nucleotides line up with TRBD2. The CDR3 extends over 19 amino acids. After removal of 4 bases from V and 0 bases from J, the junction contained 10 bases not matched to a gene. In germline, CDR1 is KGHSH, CDR2 LQKENI.

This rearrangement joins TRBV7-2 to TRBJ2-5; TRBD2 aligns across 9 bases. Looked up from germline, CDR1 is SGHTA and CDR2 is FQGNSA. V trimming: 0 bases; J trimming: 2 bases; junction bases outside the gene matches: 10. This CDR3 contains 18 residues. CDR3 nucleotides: TGTGCCAGCAGCTTAGCACGTCTGGGACTAGCTACACAAGAGACCCAGTACTTC. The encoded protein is CASSLARLGLATQETQYF.

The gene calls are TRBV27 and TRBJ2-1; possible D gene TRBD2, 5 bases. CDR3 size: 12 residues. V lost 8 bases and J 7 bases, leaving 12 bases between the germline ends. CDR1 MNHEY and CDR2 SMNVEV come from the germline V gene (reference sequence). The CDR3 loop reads CASPHSGNEQFF. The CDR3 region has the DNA TGTGCCAGCCCCCACTCGGGGAATGAGCAGTTCTTC.

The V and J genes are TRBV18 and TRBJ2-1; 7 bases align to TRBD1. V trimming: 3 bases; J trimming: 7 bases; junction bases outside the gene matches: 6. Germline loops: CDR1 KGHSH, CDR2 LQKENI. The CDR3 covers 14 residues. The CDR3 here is CASSPRQGENEQFF. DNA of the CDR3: TGTGCCAGCTCACCGAGACAGGGCGAGAATGAGCAGTTCTTC.

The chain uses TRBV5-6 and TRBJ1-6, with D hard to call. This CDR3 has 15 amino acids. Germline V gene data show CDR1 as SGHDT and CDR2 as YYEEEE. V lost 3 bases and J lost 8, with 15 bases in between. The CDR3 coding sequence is TGTGCCAGCAGCTCGAGACGGGTCCGGTATTCACCCCTCCACTTT. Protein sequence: CASSSRRVRYSPLHF.

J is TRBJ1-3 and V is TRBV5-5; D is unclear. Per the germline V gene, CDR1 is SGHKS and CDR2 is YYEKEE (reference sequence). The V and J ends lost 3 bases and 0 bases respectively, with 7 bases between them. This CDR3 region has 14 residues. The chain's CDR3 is CASSSGTSGNTIYF. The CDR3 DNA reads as TGTGCCAGCAGCTCCGGTACCTCTGGAAACACCATATATTTT.

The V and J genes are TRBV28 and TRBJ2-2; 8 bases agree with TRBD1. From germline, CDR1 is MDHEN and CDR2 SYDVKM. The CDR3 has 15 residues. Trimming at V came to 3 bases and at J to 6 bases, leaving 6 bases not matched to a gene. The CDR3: CASSLQGAIAGELFF. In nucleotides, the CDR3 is TGTGCCAGCAGTTTGCAGGGGGCCATTGCCGGGGAGCTGTTTTTT. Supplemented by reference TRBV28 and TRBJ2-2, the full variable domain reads DVKVTQSSRYLVKRTGEKVFLECVQDMDHENMFWYRQDPGLGLRLIYFSYDVKMKEKGDIPEGYSVSREKKERFSLILESASTNQTSMYLCASSLQGAIAGELFFGEGSRLTVL.

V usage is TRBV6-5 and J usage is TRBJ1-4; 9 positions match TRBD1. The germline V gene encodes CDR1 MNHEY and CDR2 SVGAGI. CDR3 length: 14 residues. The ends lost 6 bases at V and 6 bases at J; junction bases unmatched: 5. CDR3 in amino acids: CASSTGTGYEKLFF. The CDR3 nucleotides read TGTGCCAGCAGCACCGGGACAGGGTATGAAAAACTGTTTTTT.

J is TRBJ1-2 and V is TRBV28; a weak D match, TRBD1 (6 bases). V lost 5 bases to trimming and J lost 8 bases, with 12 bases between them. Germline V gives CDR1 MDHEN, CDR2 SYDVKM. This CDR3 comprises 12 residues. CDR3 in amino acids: CASSIKGVGYTF. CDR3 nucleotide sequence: TGTGCCAGCAGTATAAAGGGGGTCGGCTACACCTTC.

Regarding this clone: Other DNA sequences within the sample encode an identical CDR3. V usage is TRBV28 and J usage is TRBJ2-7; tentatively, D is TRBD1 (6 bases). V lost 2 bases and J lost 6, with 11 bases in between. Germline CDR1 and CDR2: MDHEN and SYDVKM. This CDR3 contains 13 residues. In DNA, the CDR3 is TGTGCCAGCAGTTTAGGGCAACAGGGCGAGCAGTACTTC. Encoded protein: CASSLGQQGEQYF.

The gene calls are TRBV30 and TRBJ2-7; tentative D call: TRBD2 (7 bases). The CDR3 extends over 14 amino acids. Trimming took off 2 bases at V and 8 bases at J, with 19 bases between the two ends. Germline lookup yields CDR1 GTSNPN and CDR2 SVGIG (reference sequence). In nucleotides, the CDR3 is TGTGCCTGGAGTAGGGGGGGCTCAGGGGTCCAGCAGTACTTC. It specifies CAWSRGGSGVQQYF.